This T cell receptor (beta chain) was sequenced in a study of cytomegalovirus exposure and HLA in healthy donors. The study's findings and limits: When the data were analyzed later, several of the most significant clusters appeared to be linked to common viral pathogens. It was approximately 170 TCR beta chains that were listed as cytomegalovirus-associated.

Comments on this clone: Its target is not known.

Germline CDR1 is SGHTA and CDR2 is FQGNSA. The CDR3 totals 14 residues. V was cut by 6 bases and J by 2 bases, with 12 bases left in between. The primer mix had 60 Vbeta and 13 Jbeta primers. Here immunoSEQ multiplex PCR was the method, and the copy in TCRdb shows in-frame clones only, minus some. Of around 95,000 clones in the sample, roughly 82% are singletons; the top ten hold less than 4%. This receptor was identified in a man under 40 in good health and CMV-seropositive. The rearrangement joins TRBV7-2 to TRBJ2-3; perhaps TRBD1 as D (5 bases). The sample was PBMCs. The CDR3 nucleotides read TGTGCCAGCAGTTTCACAGGATACACAGATACGCAGTATTTT. It translates to CASSFTGYTDTQYF. The variable domain in full, completed from reference TRBV7-2 and TRBJ2-3, reads GAGVSQSPSNKVTEKGKDVELRCDPISGHTALYWYRQSLGQGLEFLIYFQGNSAPDKSGLPSDRFSAERTGGSVSTLTIQRTQQEDSAVYLCASSFTGYTDTQYFGPGTRLTVL.